This entry lists 13 T cell receptor beta chains sequenced from one sample in a study of cytomegalovirus exposure and HLA in healthy donors. Primers for the PCR totalled 60 Vbeta and 13 Jbeta. TCRdb keeps only in-frame clones here, not all; method: immunoSEQ multiplex PCR. This sample's clone table lists about 120,000 clones. The sequenced sample consisted of PBMCs. These receptor sequences come from a man aged 18 to 29 in good health and CMV-seronegative.

In nucleotides, the CDR3 is TGCGCCAGCAATGACTACTCCTACGAGCAGTACTTC. Its protein product is CASNDYSYEQYF. The chain recombines TRBV10-1 with TRBJ2-5; D is possibly TRBD2 (5 bases). The assigned J gene may be wrong: the sequence end matches TRBJ2-7 better. The CDR3 covers 12 residues. The V gene's germline CDR1 is WNHNN and CDR2 SYGVQD (reference sequence).

The V call is TRBV5-6, the J call TRBJ1-1; D is unclear. V was clipped by 2 bases and J by 4 bases, with 12 bases between them. The CDR3 sequence is 14 residues long. Germline CDR1 SGHDT, CDR2 YYEEEE. The CDR3 loop reads CASSFEGFGTEAFF. Here the CDR3 DNA reads TGTGCCAGCAGCTTTGAGGGTTTCGGCACTGAAGCTTTCTTT.

J is TRBJ2-5 and V is TRBV4-1, with 7 positions matching TRBD2. In germline, CDR1 is MGHRA, CDR2 YSYEKL. The CDR3 runs to 17 residues. V was pared by 0 bases and J by 2 bases, with 9 bases of the junction left unmatched. The CDR3 loop is CASSQDHLAGKQETQYF. In nucleotides, the CDR3 is TGCGCCAGCAGCCAAGACCACTTAGCGGGCAAACAAGAGACCCAGTACTTC.

This chain links TRBV5-5 with TRBJ1-5; D not certain. CDR1 is SGHKS and CDR2 is YYEKEE in the germline V gene (reference sequence). V lost 1 base to trimming and J lost 0 bases, with 11 bases between them. This CDR3 is built from 16 residues. CDR3 amino acids: CASSLFESNSNQPQHF. The CDR3 nucleotides read TGTGCCAGCAGCTTGTTTGAGAGTAATAGCAATCAGCCCCAGCATTTT.

The chain combines TRBV7-3 with TRBJ1-6; the D gene is possibly TRBD1 (5 bases). Germline V gene lookup returns CDR1 SGHTA and CDR2 FQGTGA. V was trimmed by 2 bases and J by 5 bases, leaving 10 bases between them. This CDR3 comprises 15 residues. The CDR3 DNA follows: TGTGCCAGCAGCTTAGCGGGGCACCATAATTCACCCCTCCACTTT. Encoded protein: CASSLAGHHNSPLHF.

The chain employs TRBV10-3 and TRBJ2-7, with a weak D call TRBD1 (6 bases). The CDR3 has 13 residues. Trimming took 5 bases from V and 2 from J, leaving 10 bases between them. Germline assignment: CDR1 ENHRY and CDR2 SYGVKD. The CDR3 DNA follows: TGTGCCATCAGTCACGGGACAACCTACGAGCAGTACTTC. Translated: CAISHGTTYEQYF.

This chain connects TRBV28 to TRBJ1-5, with TRBD1 matching over 7 bases. CDR3 length: 14 amino acids. Germline CDR1 MDHEN, CDR2 SYDVKM. V trimming: 7 bases; J trimming: 4 bases; junction bases outside the gene matches: 7. CDR3 DNA sequence: TGTGCCAGCACCCTAGACAGGGTAAATCAGCCCCAGCATTTT. It yields the protein CASTLDRVNQPQHF.

V is TRBV11-2 and J is TRBJ2-1; 7 nucleotides line up with TRBD1. V was pared by 6 bases and J by 1 base, with 6 bases of the junction left unmatched. Germline values: CDR1 SGHAT, CDR2 FQNNGV. The CDR3 runs to 15 residues. CDR3 residues: CASSQGTASYNEQFF. The CDR3 DNA reads TGTGCCAGCAGTCAAGGGACAGCTTCCTACAATGAGCAGTTCTTC.

V is TRBV6-5 and J is TRBJ2-7; the D is unclear. Germline V lookup: CDR1 MNHEY, CDR2 SVGAGI. This CDR3 has 13 residues. Trimming pared 2 bases from V and 0 bases from J, leaving 5 bases between. The CDR3 loop reads CASSYTSSYEQYF. For the CDR3, the DNA is TGTGCCAGCAGTTACACGAGCTCCTACGAGCAGTACTTC.

This sequence joins TRBV6-5 and TRBJ1-3; tentative D call: TRBD1 (6 bases). Germline-derived CDR1 and CDR2 are MNHEY and SVGAGI. The CDR3 has 15 amino acids. The V gene lost 2 bases and the J gene lost 4 bases, with 12 bases spanning the gap. This CDR3 reads CASSYEAGGGNTIYF. CDR3 in DNA: TGTGCCAGCAGTTACGAGGCGGGGGGCGGAAACACCATATATTTT.

The chain has TRBV27 and TRBJ2-6, with 8 bases lining up with TRBD1. The CDR3 extends over 18 amino acids. V lost 5 bases, J lost 0 bases, and 9 bases stayed unmatched. Germline V gives CDR1 MNHEY, CDR2 SMNVEV (reference sequence). The CDR3 DNA reads as TGTGCCAGCAGTACCCGGACAGGGATTGGCTCTGGGGCCAACGTCCTGACTTTC. Protein: CASSTRTGIGSGANVLTF. Variable domain in full (rest from reference TRBV27 and TRBJ2-6): EAQVTQNPRYLITVTGKKLTVTCSQNMNHEYMSWYRQDPGLGLRQIYYSMNVEVTDKGDVPEGYKVSRKEKRNFPLILESPSPNQTSLYFCASSTRTGIGSGANVLTFGAGSRLTVL.

The chain couples TRBV30 to TRBJ2-1; tentative D call: TRBD2 (7 bases). CDR3 length equals 15 residues. Trimming removed 4 bases at V and 4 bases at J, with 17 bases between. Germline CDR1 is GTSNPN and CDR2 is SVGIG (reference sequence). CDR3 in amino acids: CAWTPWGRGYNEQFF. The CDR3 DNA reads TGTGCCTGGACCCCGTGGGGGCGGGGGTACAATGAGCAGTTCTTC.

In DNA, the CDR3 is TGTGCCAGCAGTGCAACAGGGGCGGGCTATGGCTACACCTTC. Its translation is CASSATGAGYGYTF. The chain uses TRBV28 and TRBJ1-2; 7 bases agree with TRBD1. Germline CDR1 and CDR2: MDHEN and SYDVKM. This CDR3 contains 14 residues. Trimming removed 5 bases from V and 4 bases from J; junction bases left unmatched: 7.